The 8 T cell receptor beta chains given below trace back to one sample, sequenced in a study of T cells in Graves' hyperthyroidism and ophthalmopathy. Amplification targeted TCR beta CDR3 regions from RNA transcripts. First-round RT-PCR of the TCR CDR3 relied on the HTBI primer set. In TCRdb, the multiplex PCR reads were re-called with MiXCR into one record per CDR3 protein. The table lists some 440,000 distinct CDR3 sequences, 15% to 19% of them singletons, with about 7.7% in the top ten. Sequenced: blood. Receptors originate from a woman under 30 with Graves' hyperthyroidism.

In this sample, this clonotype turned up a few times. DNA of the CDR3: TGTGCCAGCAGCTTAGGCCGAGGGCCCCAGCATTTT. It codes for CASSLGRGPQHF. The J gene is TRBJ1-5, the V gene TRBV7-9; D uncertain. V was shortened by 1 base and J by 9 bases, with 7 bases between the two germline ends. Germline V lookup: CDR1 SEHNR, CDR2 FQNEAQ (reference sequence). This CDR3 comprises 12 residues.

This clonotype was seen repeatedly, ten times or more. J is TRBJ2-7 and V is TRBV11-2; 7 bases map to TRBD1. Germline V gene sequence: CDR1 SGHAT, CDR2 FQNNGV. Trimming took 3 bases from V and 3 from J; bases not matched to a gene: 8. This CDR3 spans 15 amino acids. CDR3 nucleotide sequence: TGTGCCAGCAGCTTGAGACCGGGACAGCACTACGAGCAGTACTTC. It translates to CASSLRPGQHYEQYF.

In this sample, this clonotype turned up many times. The chain recombines TRBV18 with TRBJ2-2; D possibly matches TRBD1 or TRBD2 (5 bases each). The germline CDR1 and CDR2 sequences are KGHSH and LQKENI. The CDR3 length is 17 residues. With 3 bases removed from V and 1 base from J, the gap between germline ends came to 15 bases. The CDR3 nucleotides read TGTGCCAGCTCACCTGCCGGGACGAAAAGGAACACCGGGGAGCTGTTTTTT. Amino acid sequence: CASSPAGTKRNTGELFF.

In this sample, this clonotype turned up many times. The rearrangement uses TRBV6-1 and TRBJ2-1; 11 nucleotides agree with TRBD1. Trimming removed 4 bases from V and 4 bases from J; junction bases left unmatched: 3. The CDR3 runs to 15 residues. Germline assignment: CDR1 MNHNS and CDR2 SASEGT. CDR3 coding DNA: TGTGCCAGCAGTGGGGACAGGGGGGTGTACAATGAGCAGTTCTTC. Translating gives CASSGDRGVYNEQFF.

To note about this clonotype: A much bigger clone sits one base away, suggesting this may be a read error. The chain combines TRBV29-1 with TRBJ2-3; D ambiguous. Germline V CDR1 and CDR2: SQVTM, ANQGSEA. CDR3 length: 13 residues. The V and J ends lost 4 bases and 10 bases respectively, with 18 bases between them. CDR3 sequence (DNA): TGCAGCGTTGCCGGCTCCGTGGAGATGTCGCAGTATTTT. Residues: CSVAGSVEMSQYF.

J is TRBJ1-5 and V is TRBV4-1; TRBD1 matches 10 bases. This CDR3 region has 16 residues. CDR1 MGHRA and CDR2 YSYEKL come from the germline V gene. Trimming removed 3 bases from V and 4 bases from J; junction bases left unmatched: 6. CDR3 protein: CASSHLDRGRNQPQHF. DNA for the CDR3: TGCGCCAGCAGCCACCTGGACAGGGGGAGGAATCAGCCCCAGCATTTT.

The V gene is TRBV29-1, the J gene TRBJ2-1; the match to TRBD2 covers 8 bases. Germline assignment: CDR1 SQVTM and CDR2 ANQGSEA. CDR3 length: 14 amino acids. V lost 6 bases to trimming and J lost 8 bases; unmatched junction nucleotides: 12. This CDR3 is CSVPGTRQADEQFF. CDR3 bases: TGCAGCGTACCCGGGACTAGACAGGCAGATGAGCAGTTCTTC.

This clonotype was counted only a few times. The gene calls are TRBV4-1 and TRBJ2-3; tentatively, D is TRBD2 (6 bases). This CDR3 spans 13 amino acids. Trimming cost V 4 bases and J 5 bases, with 10 bases left between them. From germline, CDR1 is MGHRA and CDR2 YSYEKL. CDR3 sequence reads: CASSRRGEDTQYF. The DNA of the CDR3 is TGCGCCAGCAGCCGCCGCGGGGAAGATACGCAGTATTTT.